The 32 T cell receptor beta chains in this list originate from one sample, sequenced in a study of T cell responses to AZD1222 COVID-19 vaccine. The protocol was immunoSEQ multiplex PCR, while the TCRdb copy is restricted to in-frame clones and leaves out a portion. The sample consists of more than 150,000 clones, almost 95% of them appearing once. The sample here was peripheral blood, taken on day 0 of AZD1222 vaccination. The receptor set was obtained from an adult in good health.

This clone was detected once. J is TRBJ2-1 and V is TRBV7-8, with TRBD2 matching over 10 bases. Trimming cost V 1 base and J 3 bases; bases outside gene matches: 6. The germline gives CDR1 SGHVS, CDR2 FQNEAQ. This CDR3 is 17 amino acids long. CDR3 DNA: TGTGCCAGCAGCTTAGTGTCTAGCGGGAGTGTCTACAATGAGCAGTTCTTC. Protein: CASSLVSSGSVYNEQFF.

This clone has only one observation. The chain employs TRBV5-1 and TRBJ1-1; a possible D gene is TRBD1 (6 bases). The V end was cut by 4 bases, the J end by 1 base, with 11 bases between. Germline CDR1 SGHRS, CDR2 YFSETQ. The CDR3 is 14 residues long. This chain's CDR3 is CASSRTAQNTEAFF. Written as DNA, the CDR3 is TGCGCCAGCAGCCGGACAGCACAGAACACTGAAGCTTTCTTT.

The chain links TRBV4-3 to TRBJ2-5; D is undetermined. The V gene's germline CDR1 is LGHNA and CDR2 YSLEER. Trimming left V 0 bases short and J 2 bases short, with 10 bases between. The CDR3 spans 15 residues. CDR3 sequence (DNA): TGCGCCAGCAGCCAAGACTACCTGTGGCAAGAGACCCAGTACTTC. This sequence encodes CASSQDYLWQETQYF.

The V call is TRBV7-8, the J call TRBJ2-7, with TRBD2 identical over 13 bases. V was pared by 5 bases and J by 5 bases, with 6 bases of the junction left unmatched. The CDR3 consists of 15 residues. Germline CDR1 SGHVS, CDR2 FQNEAQ. The CDR3 DNA reads TGTGCCAGCAGCCCAAGGACTAGCGGGAGCCACGAGCAGTACTTC. Protein: CASSPRTSGSHEQYF.

Only a few counts were recorded for this clone. J is TRBJ2-1 and V is TRBV7-8; D unresolved. Trimming took 1 base from V and 3 from J, leaving 10 bases between them. Per germline, CDR1 SGHVS and CDR2 FQNEAQ. The CDR3 loop spans 15 amino acids. As DNA, the CDR3 is TGTGCCAGCAGCTTAGAGGGCCGCAGCTACAATGAGCAGTTCTTC. This translates into CASSLEGRSYNEQFF.

The gene calls are TRBV10-1 and TRBJ2-2; the match to TRBD1 covers 8 bases. The ends lost 3 bases at V and 3 bases at J; junction bases unmatched: 6. The CDR3 length is 16 residues. Germline values: CDR1 WNHNN, CDR2 SYGVQD (reference sequence). The CDR3 protein is CASSDPRGQDTGELFF. DNA of the CDR3: TGCGCCAGCAGTGACCCCAGGGGGCAGGACACCGGGGAGCTGTTTTTT.

The J gene is TRBJ2-1, the V gene TRBV7-9; 8 bases map to TRBD2. Trimming at V came to 8 bases and at J to 9 bases, leaving 15 bases not matched to a gene. The CDR3 consists of 15 residues. Germline V gene sequence: CDR1 SEHNR, CDR2 FQNEAQ (reference sequence). The CDR3 region is CASDLTSGRRFEQFF. The CDR3, as DNA: TGTGCCAGCGACCTAACCAGCGGGAGACGTTTTGAGCAGTTCTTC.

The chain has TRBV4-2 and TRBJ2-5; 9 bases fit TRBD1. This CDR3 is 14 amino acids long. Germline assignment: CDR1 LGHNA and CDR2 YNFKEQ. The V and J ends lost 4 bases and 3 bases, in that order; junction bases with no gene match: 3. This chain's CDR3 is CASSRRTGEETQYF. CDR3 DNA sequence: TGTGCCAGCAGCCGCCGGACAGGGGAAGAGACCCAGTACTTC.

The genes are TRBV5-8 and TRBJ2-1; 12 bases match TRBD1. V lost 4 bases and J lost 5; bases outside the gene matches: 4. Germline V CDR1 and CDR2: SGHTS, YDEGEE. The CDR3 totals 15 residues. This CDR3 reads CASSTGQGAHNEQFF. CDR3 coding DNA: TGTGCCAGCAGCACGGGACAGGGGGCCCACAATGAGCAGTTCTTC.

The chain links TRBV7-3 to TRBJ2-3; a weak D match, TRBD1 (5 bases). CDR1 is SGHTA and CDR2 is FQGTGA in the germline V gene. This CDR3 is built from 13 residues. V was cut by 2 bases and J by 4 bases, with 7 bases left in between. CDR3 nucleotide sequence: TGTGCCAGCAGCTTAGAAGGGGCAGATACGCAGTATTTT. This translates into CASSLEGADTQYF.

The rearrangement joins TRBV7-9 to TRBJ2-7; D uncertain. V lost 5 bases to trimming and J lost 0 bases, with 17 bases between them. This CDR3 is 16 amino acids long. The germline V gene encodes CDR1 SEHNR and CDR2 FQNEAQ (reference sequence). CDR3 sequence reads: CASSPPSGPISYEQYF. The CDR3 DNA sequence: TGTGCCAGCAGCCCTCCCTCGGGTCCTATCTCCTACGAGCAGTACTTC.

The rearrangement uses TRBV10-1 and TRBJ1-3; 7 bases agree with TRBD1. The CDR3 extends over 16 amino acids. Trimming at V came to 2 bases and at J to 2 bases, leaving 6 bases not matched to a gene. The germline gives CDR1 WNHNN, CDR2 SYGVQD (reference sequence). The CDR3 DNA is TGCGCCAGCAGTGAGGGAGGACAGGAGGCTGGAAACACCATATATTTT. Translated, it gives CASSEGGQEAGNTIYF.

The V call is TRBV9, the J call TRBJ2-1; possibly TRBD1 for D (6 bases). CDR3 size: 12 residues. CDR1 is SGDLS, CDR2 YYNGEE, per germline. Trimming removed 4 bases at V and 10 bases at J, with 12 bases between. DNA of the CDR3: TGTGCCAGCAGCCTAACGACAGGAGAGCAGTTCTTC. Protein: CASSLTTGEQFF.

The V and J genes are TRBV6-2 or TRBV6-3 and TRBJ2-7; 12 bases are shared with TRBD2. With 2 bases clipped from V and 2 bases from J, the junction kept 1 base outside the gene matches. The CDR3 length is 15 residues. Looked up from germline, CDR1 is MNHEY and CDR2 is SVGEGT. CDR3 sequence reads: CASSYGLAGTYEQYF. In DNA, the CDR3 is TGTGCCAGCAGTTACGGACTAGCGGGGACCTACGAGCAGTACTTC.

This chain joins TRBV19 and TRBJ2-7, with D unresolved. Germline CDR1 LNHDA, CDR2 SQIVND (reference sequence). This CDR3 has 13 residues. V was clipped by 9 bases and J by 2 bases, with 14 bases between them. The CDR3 nucleotides are TGTGCCAGCGCGCAGGACCCCCCCTACGAGCAGTACTTC. It codes for CASAQDPPYEQYF.

The V gene is TRBV6-6, the J gene TRBJ1-5; D may be TRBD1 (6 bases). V was trimmed by 7 bases and J by 7 bases, leaving 14 bases between them. Germline V gene data show CDR1 as MNHNY and CDR2 as SVGAGI (reference sequence). The CDR3 is 13 amino acids. The CDR3 nucleotides read TGTGCCAGCACACGGGGGGCATGGCAGCCCCAGCATTTT. This codes for CASTRGAWQPQHF.

This chain connects TRBV5-6 to TRBJ1-6; D call uncertain. The V end was cut by 4 bases, the J end by 5 bases, with 16 bases between. The CDR3 is made up of 16 amino acids. Germline loops: CDR1 SGHDT, CDR2 YYEEEE. The chain's CDR3 is CASSPGRGVHNSPLHF. The CDR3 region has the DNA TGTGCCAGCAGCCCTGGGCGAGGAGTTCATAATTCACCCCTCCACTTT. Using reference TRBV5-6 and TRBJ1-6 for the parts outside the CDR3, the full variable domain is DAGVTQSPTHLIKTRGQQVTLRCSPKSGHDTVSWYQQALGQGPQFIFQYYEEEERQRGNFPDRFSGHQFPNYSSELNVNALLLGDSALYLCASSPGRGVHNSPLHFGNGTRLTVT.

The genes are TRBV28 and TRBJ1-2; possibly TRBD1 for D (5 bases). CDR3 length equals 13 residues. Trimming took off 6 bases at V and 8 bases at J, with 16 bases between the two ends. Germline V gene lookup returns CDR1 MDHEN and CDR2 SYDVKM. CDR3: CASRVTRGFGYTF. CDR3 bases: TGTGCCAGCAGGGTAACTAGGGGATTCGGCTACACCTTC.

This chain connects TRBV7-9 to TRBJ1-4, with TRBD1 matching 9 bases. The CDR3 is made up of 14 amino acids. In germline, CDR1 is SEHNR, CDR2 FQNEAQ (reference sequence). V trimming: 5 bases; J trimming: 7 bases; junction bases outside the gene matches: 5. CDR3 loop: CASSNRGQSEKLFF. The CDR3 DNA is TGTGCCAGCAGCAACAGGGGGCAAAGTGAAAAACTGTTTTTT.

The CDR3 DNA is TGTGCCAGTAGTATAGGTAGCGGGGTGAAAAACATTCAGTACTTC. It encodes CASSIGSGVKNIQYF. This rearrangement joins TRBV19 to TRBJ2-4; TRBD2 matches at 8 bases. The V segment lost 1 base and the J segment 4 bases; nucleotides outside the gene matches: 3. CDR1 and CDR2 from the germline V gene are LNHDA and SQIVND (reference sequence). The length of the CDR3 is 15 residues.

The J gene is TRBJ1-3, the V gene TRBV19, with D unresolved. The CDR3 extends over 14 amino acids. Trimming left V 2 bases short and J 0 bases short, with 5 bases between. Germline loops: CDR1 LNHDA, CDR2 SQIVND (reference sequence). Here the CDR3 DNA reads TGTGCCAGTAGTATAAGCAACTCTGGAAACACCATATATTTT. Translated: CASSISNSGNTIYF.

The chain links TRBV29-1 to TRBJ2-1, with 7 nucleotides matching TRBD2. Germline CDR1 and CDR2: SQVTM and ANQGSEA. The CDR3 runs 14 residues. V was clipped by 5 bases and J by 7 bases; unmatched bases: 11. CDR3 amino acids: CSVRWGGGENEQFF. The CDR3 DNA reads TGCAGCGTTCGTTGGGGGGGAGGCGAAAATGAGCAGTTCTTC.

The chain has TRBV5-1 and TRBJ2-1; 8 positions agree with TRBD1. The germline V gene encodes CDR1 SGHRS and CDR2 YFSETQ. The J segment lost 4 bases and the V segment lost 3 bases, leaving 6 bases of the junction unmatched. This CDR3 comprises 15 residues. The CDR3 region has the DNA TGCGCCAGCAGCTCAACCGGGACAGGTTACAATGAGCAGTTCTTC. Translation gives CASSSTGTGYNEQFF. Based on the CDR3 plus reference TRBV5-1 and TRBJ2-1, the full variable domain is KAGVTQTPRYLIKTRGQQVTLSCSPISGHRSVSWYQQTPGQGLQFLFEYFSETQRNKGNFPGRFSGRQFSNSRSEMNVSTLELGDSALYLCASSSTGTGYNEQFFGPGTRLTVL.

Of note for this clone: In the same sample, other DNA sequences code for this CDR3. V usage is TRBV28 and J usage is TRBJ2-1; D ambiguous. Germline V lookup: CDR1 MDHEN, CDR2 SYDVKM. The CDR3 consists of 11 residues. The ends were cut back, 6 bases at V and 5 bases at J, with 5 bases in the middle. Written as DNA, the CDR3 is TGTGCCAGCAGCCTAAACAATGAGCAGTTCTTC. Amino acid sequence: CASSLNNEQFF.

This clone was picked up one time. The CDR3 loop is CASIRAGESSYNEQFF. In DNA form, the CDR3 reads TGTGCCAGCATCAGAGCGGGAGAAAGCTCCTACAATGAGCAGTTCTTC. The chain joins TRBV28 to TRBJ2-1; 8 bases agree with TRBD2. CDR1 is MDHEN and CDR2 is SYDVKM in the germline V gene. Trimming cost V 7 bases and J 0 bases; bases outside gene matches: 8. The length of the CDR3 is 16 residues.

This clone was seen once. V is TRBV25-1 and J is TRBJ1-3; D unresolved. Looked up from germline, CDR1 is MGHDK and CDR2 is SYGVNS. The CDR3 covers 14 residues. Trimming took off 2 bases at V and 2 bases at J, with 7 bases between the two ends. For the CDR3, the DNA is TGTGCCAGCAGTGAAACGGGGACTGGAAACACCATATATTTT. This encodes CASSETGTGNTIYF.

The rearrangement joins TRBV7-9 to TRBJ1-1, with a tentative D call TRBD1 (5 bases). The CDR3 runs 15 residues. Germline values: CDR1 SEHNR, CDR2 FQNEAQ (reference sequence). The V end was cut by 4 bases, the J end by 1 base, with 13 bases between. The CDR3 coding sequence is TGTGCCAGCAGCTCAACACTCGGACAGAACACTGAAGCTTTCTTT. It codes for CASSSTLGQNTEAFF.

The genes are TRBV28 and TRBJ2-7; TRBD1 matches 8 bases. Trimming took 5 bases from V and 5 from J; bases not matched to a gene: 11. From germline, CDR1 is MDHEN and CDR2 SYDVKM. The CDR3 is 15 amino acids. The CDR3 bases are TGTGCCAGCAGTACCGGACAGGGTGGAAGCCACGAGCAGTACTTC. Translation gives CASSTGQGGSHEQYF.

The chain employs TRBV7-8 and TRBJ2-7; perhaps TRBD2 as D (8 bases). The germline CDR1 and CDR2 sequences are SGHVS and FQNEAQ. This CDR3 is 15 amino acids long. Trimming took 5 bases from V and 6 from J, leaving 20 bases between them. The CDR3 bases are TGTGCCAGCAGCCTCCGGGAGGGGGCTTCCCCCGAGCAGTACTTC. Its protein product is CASSLREGASPEQYF.

The chain has TRBV11-3 and TRBJ2-2; D may be TRBD1 or TRBD2 (5 bases each). Trimming took off 4 bases at V and 1 base at J, with 16 bases between the two ends. CDR3 size: 17 residues. Germline values: CDR1 SGHNT, CDR2 YENEEA. CDR3 DNA: TGTGCCAGCAGCTCAAGGGGTCTAGCCGGGAACACCGGGGAGCTGTTTTTT. This gives the protein CASSSRGLAGNTGELFF.

The chain employs TRBV30 and TRBJ2-5; 10 bases are a match to TRBD2. The CDR3 is made up of 16 amino acids. CDR1 is GTSNPN, CDR2 SVGIG, per germline (reference sequence). Trimming at V came to 1 base and at J to 5 bases, leaving 10 bases not matched to a gene. The CDR3 protein is CAWSDTVLAGRETQYF. The CDR3, as DNA: TGTGCCTGGAGTGACACCGTACTAGCGGGACGGGAGACCCAGTACTTC.

The V call is TRBV15, the J call TRBJ1-3, with D hard to call. V dropped 1 base and J dropped 4 bases, with 14 bases sitting between them. The CDR3 spans 16 residues. Germline CDR1 is LNHNV and CDR2 is YYDKDF (reference sequence). The CDR3 protein is CATSRVEGAGGNTIYF. The DNA for the CDR3 is TGTGCCACCAGCAGAGTGGAGGGCGCGGGGGGAAACACCATATATTTT.